A single sample is the source of the 21 T cell receptor beta chains below, sequenced in a study of spatial heterogeneity in lung cancer. TCRdb reprocessed the 5' RACE reads via MiXCR and lists one record per CDR3 protein. The table lists tens of thousands of distinct CDR3 sequences, 6% to 7.5% of them singletons, with 13% to 15% in the top ten. Time point specified: sample taken at primary tumor resection. The sequencing used PBMCs, collected at surgery. The source of these receptors is a male donor with early-stage non-small cell lung cancer.

This clonotype was counted a few times. V usage is TRBV28 and J usage is TRBJ2-7; D unclear. V lost 2 bases and J lost 5, with 10 bases in between. CDR1 and CDR2 (germline): MDHEN, SYDVKM. The CDR3 consists of 13 residues. CDR3 region: CASSLPGTHEQYF. DNA of the CDR3: TGTGCCAGCAGTTTACCGGGTACCCACGAGCAGTACTTC.

This clonotype has a count of ten or more. CDR3 loop: CASRSPSSGNTIYF. DNA of the CDR3: TGTGCCAGCCGGAGCCCGAGCTCTGGAAACACCATATATTTT. This chain joins TRBV7-2 and TRBJ1-3; no definite D call. Germline lookup yields CDR1 SGHTA and CDR2 FQGNSA. Trimming stripped 8 bases from V and 0 bases from J, with 11 bases between. CDR3 length: 14 residues.

Ten or more counts support this clonotype. This chain's CDR3 is CASSLGGVSTDTQYF. In DNA form, the CDR3 reads TGCGCCAGCAGCTTAGGCGGGGTGAGCACAGATACGCAGTATTTT. V gene TRBV5-1 combines with J gene TRBJ2-3; maybe TRBD2 (6 bases). Looked up from germline, CDR1 is SGHRS and CDR2 is YFSETQ. This CDR3 is built from 15 residues. The germline V and J ends were trimmed by 2 bases and 0 bases, with 10 bases remaining between them. Combining the CDR3 with reference TRBV5-1 and TRBJ2-3 gives the whole variable domain KAGVTQTPRYLIKTRGQQVTLSCSPISGHRSVSWYQQTPGQGLQFLFEYFSETQRNKGNFPGRFSGRQFSNSRSEMNVSTLELGDSALYLCASSLGGVSTDTQYFGPGTRLTVL.

This clonotype was detected ten times or more. This sequence joins TRBV7-2 and TRBJ1-2, with 9 bases fitting TRBD1. Germline lookup yields CDR1 SGHTA and CDR2 FQGNSA. This CDR3 region has 15 residues. The J segment lost 7 bases and the V segment lost 0 bases, leaving 6 bases of the junction unmatched. CDR3 nucleotides: TGTGCCAGCAGCTTAGCGCGGGACAGGGCGGTTGGCTACACCTTC. It encodes CASSLARDRAVGYTF.

The rearrangement uses TRBV5-1 and TRBJ1-1; no clear D gene. The germline V and J ends were trimmed by 4 bases and 0 bases, with 13 bases remaining between them. The CDR3 is 15 residues long. The V gene's germline CDR1 is SGHRS and CDR2 YFSETQ. DNA for the CDR3: TGCGCCAGCAGCCCGGTGGCCGGGGTGAACACTGAAGCTTTCTTT. It specifies CASSPVAGVNTEAFF.

This clonotype was picked up many times. The chain couples TRBV20-1 to TRBJ2-7, with D uncertain. V was cut by 4 bases and J by 0 bases, with 4 bases left in between. CDR3 size: 11 residues. Per germline, CDR1 DFQATT and CDR2 SNEGSKA (reference sequence). CDR3 amino acids: CSAINSYEQYV. CDR3 bases: TGCAGTGCTATCAACTCCTACGAGCAGTACGTC.

The genes are TRBV6-5 and TRBJ1-6; D unclear. This CDR3 is built from 14 residues. Trimming stripped 3 bases from V and 7 bases from J, with 10 bases between. Germline lookup yields CDR1 MNHEY and CDR2 SVGAGI. The CDR3 sequence: CASSYEWSNSPLHF. The CDR3 DNA is TGTGCCAGCAGTTATGAGTGGTCCAATTCACCCCTCCACTTT.

This clonotype was counted many times. In DNA form, the CDR3 reads TGTGCCAGCAGTGAGCAGGTGGCGGGAAACACCATATATTTT. Translating it yields CASSEQVAGNTIYF. The rearrangement joins TRBV28 to TRBJ1-3; D gene ambiguous. The CDR3 is 14 residues long. Deletions cut 5 bases from V and 4 bases from J, with 12 bases between. The germline gives CDR1 MDHEN, CDR2 SYDVKM.

V usage is TRBV12-3 or TRBV12-4 and J usage is TRBJ2-3; D might be TRBD1 (6 bases). This CDR3 comprises 12 residues. The V gene lost 8 bases and the J gene lost 4 bases, with 10 bases spanning the gap. As DNA, the CDR3 is TGTGCCAGCGCGTCAGGGGCAGATACGCAGTATTTT. The encoded protein is CASASGADTQYF.

A few counts support this clonotype. This chain joins TRBV7-3 and TRBJ2-2; D ambiguous. The ends were cut back, 6 bases at V and 7 bases at J, with 9 bases in the middle. Germline assignment: CDR1 SGHTA and CDR2 FQGTGA. CDR3 length equals 12 residues. The CDR3 region is CASSFLSGELFF. The DNA for the CDR3 is TGTGCCAGCAGTTTCCTTAGCGGGGAGCTGTTTTTT.

In this sample, this clonotype turned up many times. This chain joins TRBV28 and TRBJ1-5; D remains ambiguous. Trimming removed 3 bases from V and 1 base from J, with 4 bases in between. The CDR3 contains 13 residues. Germline V gives CDR1 MDHEN, CDR2 SYDVKM. CDR3 nucleotides: TGTGCCAGCAGTTTGGGGAGCAATCAGCCCCAGCATTTT. The encoded protein is CASSLGSNQPQHF.

This clonotype has at least ten counts. The CDR3 nucleotides are TGTGCCATCAGCCGAACGGCGGACGAGCAGTTCTTC. Its translation is CAISRTADEQFF. The chain joins TRBV10-3 to TRBJ2-1; D is unresolved. The CDR3 length is 12 residues. Trimming took 6 bases from V and 10 from J, leaving 13 bases between them. CDR1 is ENHRY and CDR2 is SYGVKD in the germline V gene.

The genes are TRBV11-1 and TRBJ2-1; D is ambiguous. Trimming took off 4 bases at V and 3 bases at J, with 19 bases between the two ends. Germline CDR1 is SGHAT and CDR2 is FQDESV (reference sequence). The CDR3 sequence is 17 residues long. The CDR3 loop is CASSSSGLTSGYNEQFF. The DNA of the CDR3 is TGTGCCAGCAGCTCGTCTGGGCTAACCTCGGGCTACAATGAGCAGTTCTTC.

This clonotype has only a few counts. This chain connects TRBV5-6 to TRBJ1-1; 9 positions agree with TRBD1. Germline V CDR1 and CDR2: SGHDT, YYEEEE. The CDR3 runs 15 residues. J was trimmed by 2 bases and V by 3 bases; bases with no gene match: 5. The CDR3 region has the DNA TGTGCCAGCAGCTATAGGGACAGGGTTAACACTGAAGCTTTCTTT. Residues: CASSYRDRVNTEAFF.

In this sample, this clonotype turned up many times. The V and J genes are TRBV9 and TRBJ2-1, with 8 bases identical to TRBD2. There are 16 residues in the CDR3. The junction had 9 bases not matched to a gene; V was cut back by 0 bases and J by 7 bases. Germline CDR1 reads SGDLS; CDR2 reads YYNGEE. For the CDR3, the DNA is TGTGCCAGCAGCGTAGGACCAGCGGGAGTACGGAATGAGCAGTTCTTC. This translates into CASSVGPAGVRNEQFF.

The CDR3 DNA reads TGTGCCAGCAGCTTGGACGGCCTGGGGGGCGAGCAGTACTTC. Its protein is CASSLDGLGGEQYF. V is TRBV7-9 and J is TRBJ2-7; tentative D call: TRBD2 (6 bases). The CDR3 has 14 residues. V was trimmed by 3 bases and J by 6 bases, leaving 15 bases between them. Germline lookup yields CDR1 SEHNR and CDR2 FQNEAQ (reference sequence).

The rearrangement joins TRBV24-1 to TRBJ2-1; no clear D. This CDR3 is 16 amino acids long. From germline, CDR1 is KGHDR and CDR2 SFDVKD. V gave up 2 bases and J gave up 1 base, with 11 bases separating them. Written as DNA, the CDR3 is TGTGCCACCAGTGATTCGTCACGGGCTTCCTACAATGAGCAGTTCTTC. Translating it yields CATSDSSRASYNEQFF.

This clonotype was counted many times. The chain recombines TRBV5-1 with TRBJ1-5; D gene ambiguous. V was shortened by 0 bases and J by 7 bases, with 8 bases between the two germline ends. CDR3 length equals 13 residues. Germline lookup yields CDR1 SGHRS and CDR2 YFSETQ. Here the CDR3 reads CASSLGPRQPQHF. The DNA for the CDR3 is TGCGCCAGCAGCTTGGGGCCACGGCAGCCCCAGCATTTT. The full variable domain, its missing parts supplied by reference TRBV5-1 and TRBJ1-5, is KAGVTQTPRYLIKTRGQQVTLSCSPISGHRSVSWYQQTPGQGLQFLFEYFSETQRNKGNFPGRFSGRQFSNSRSEMNVSTLELGDSALYLCASSLGPRQPQHFGDGTRLSIL.

This clonotype was detected many times. The gene calls are TRBV9 and TRBJ1-1, with TRBD1 matching over 7 bases. The CDR3 is made up of 16 amino acids. Losses at the gene ends were 3 bases for V and 0 bases for J; bases not matched to a gene: 8. CDR1 SGDLS and CDR2 YYNGEE come from the germline V gene. CDR3 residues: CASSAQGGVVNTEAFF. In DNA form, the CDR3 reads TGTGCCAGCAGCGCGCAGGGGGGAGTGGTGAACACTGAAGCTTTCTTT.

V and J are TRBV5-1 and TRBJ2-5; possibly TRBD1 for D (6 bases). Germline values: CDR1 SGHRS, CDR2 YFSETQ. The CDR3 contains 15 residues. The V end lost 4 bases, the J end lost 6 bases, and 19 bases lay between the germline ends. As DNA, the CDR3 is TGCGCCAGCAGCCAACAGGGTCGGGAAAGTAAGACCCAGTACTTC. Protein sequence: CASSQQGRESKTQYF.

A few counts support this clonotype. V usage is TRBV12-3 or TRBV12-4 and J usage is TRBJ2-2; D remains unclear. The CDR3 covers 12 residues. The V gene lost 4 bases and the J gene lost 7 bases, with 7 bases spanning the gap. The CDR3 DNA sequence: TGTGCCAGCAGTTCCTCGGACGGGGAGCTGTTTTTT. It is translated as CASSSSDGELFF.